One and the same sample provided the 21 T cell receptor beta chains below, sequenced in a study of post-analysis software for immune sequencing data. Study results and caveats: Patients used about five TRBV segments, including TRBV5-6, TRBV5-1 and TRBV20-1, more often than controls.

Unique molecular identifiers featured in each of the TCR beta cDNA libraries. MiXCR was run by TCRdb on the PCR reads, yielding one entry per CDR3 protein. This table holds roughly 730,000 distinct CDR3 sequences, roughly 27% found once. Antigens of these TCRs are unknown. The sequenced sample consisted of blood. These receptor sequences come from a girl aged 5 to 17 with multiple sclerosis.

J is TRBJ1-4 and V is TRBV20-1; D not certain. The V gene's germline CDR1 is DFQATT and CDR2 SNEGSKA (reference sequence). V lost 1 base and J 7 bases, leaving 10 bases between the germline ends. The CDR3 runs 13 residues. CDR3 amino acids: CSARGAPGEKLFF. The CDR3 nucleotides are TGCAGTGCTAGAGGGGCCCCGGGTGAAAAACTGTTTTTT.

Many counts were recorded for this clonotype. The rearrangement uses TRBV5-8 and TRBJ2-6; D is possibly TRBD1 (5 bases). The ends were cut back, 2 bases at V and 2 bases at J, with 5 bases in the middle. CDR1 SGHTS and CDR2 YDEGEE come from the germline V gene. The CDR3 is made up of 14 amino acids. CDR3: CASSFRAGANVLTF. Written as DNA, the CDR3 is TGTGCCAGCAGCTTCAGGGCTGGGGCCAACGTCCTGACTTTC.

The genes are TRBV15 and TRBJ2-1; D remains ambiguous. The CDR3 covers 16 residues. V lost 1 base and J 1 base, leaving 11 bases between the germline ends. CDR1 is LNHNV, CDR2 YYDKDF, per germline (reference sequence). The DNA of the CDR3 is TGTGCCACCAGCAGAGGGGGAACCAGGTCCTACAATGAGCAGTTCTTC. It is translated as CATSRGGTRSYNEQFF.

This clonotype was observed many times. The rearrangement uses TRBV11-2 and TRBJ2-5; D is unresolved. Germline values: CDR1 SGHAT, CDR2 FQNNGV. The CDR3 length is 12 residues. The V end was cut by 2 bases, the J end by 5 bases, with 6 bases between. The chain's CDR3 is CASSLITETQYF. CDR3 DNA sequence: TGTGCCAGCAGCTTAATTACGGAGACCCAGTACTTC.

V is TRBV20-1 and J is TRBJ2-7; no reliable D call. Per the germline V gene, CDR1 is DFQATT and CDR2 is SNEGSKA (reference sequence). The CDR3 extends over 13 amino acids. V was trimmed by 4 bases and J by 0 bases, leaving 10 bases between them. DNA of the CDR3: TGCAGTGCTACTAGGAGAAGCTCCTACGAGCAGTACTTC. Protein product: CSATRRSSYEQYF.

The chain combines TRBV5-1 with TRBJ2-2; D is perhaps TRBD2 (5 bases). Germline values: CDR1 SGHRS, CDR2 YFSETQ. The CDR3 totals 15 residues. V lost 4 bases and J 0 bases, leaving 10 bases between the germline ends. The CDR3 here is CASSPRAANTGELFF. Here the CDR3 DNA reads TGCGCCAGCAGCCCGAGAGCGGCGAACACCGGGGAGCTGTTTTTT.

V gene TRBV9 combines with J gene TRBJ2-1, with 10 bases identical to TRBD2. Germline CDR1 and CDR2: SGDLS and YYNGEE. The CDR3 contains 18 residues. V was clipped by 0 bases and J by 8 bases; unmatched bases: 14. The CDR3 here is CASSVGVGAGGLTHEQFF. In nucleotides, the CDR3 is TGTGCCAGCAGCGTAGGGGTAGGAGCGGGGGGGCTTACCCATGAGCAGTTCTTC.

This rearrangement joins TRBV27 to TRBJ2-4; D is unclear. Germline lookup yields CDR1 MNHEY and CDR2 SMNVEV (reference sequence). The V gene lost 5 bases and the J gene lost 8 bases, with 22 bases spanning the gap. This CDR3 region has 16 residues. CDR3 region: CASSLRQGFGGDIQYF. The CDR3 DNA reads TGTGCCAGCAGTCTCCGACAAGGGTTTGGTGGGGACATTCAGTACTTC.

This clonotype was seen a few times. This sequence joins TRBV27 and TRBJ2-7; weak D call: TRBD1 (6 bases). Germline assignment: CDR1 MNHEY and CDR2 SMNVEV (reference sequence). The CDR3 runs 16 residues. Trimming cost V 3 bases and J 2 bases, with 17 bases left between them. Here the CDR3 reads CASSFRPPGAAYEQYF. CDR3 coding DNA: TGTGCCAGCAGTTTTCGTCCGCCAGGGGCAGCCTACGAGCAGTACTTC.

This clonotype has a handful of counts. The chain couples TRBV18 to TRBJ2-7; the D call may be TRBD1 or TRBD2 (5 bases each). The CDR3 length is 15 residues. The V end was cut by 6 bases, the J end by 3 bases, with 18 bases between. Germline loops: CDR1 KGHSH, CDR2 LQKENI. The CDR3 protein is CASSPSGRDVYEQYF. The DNA for the CDR3 is TGTGCCAGCTCTCCTAGTGGCAGGGACGTCTACGAGCAGTACTTC.

This clonotype was found a few times. The chain carries TRBV9 and TRBJ2-6, with D hard to call. Per germline, CDR1 SGDLS and CDR2 YYNGEE. The CDR3 covers 17 residues. V lost 0 bases, J lost 0 bases, and 10 bases lay in between. The chain's CDR3 is CASSVEELPSGANVLTF. CDR3 DNA sequence: TGTGCCAGCAGCGTAGAAGAACTACCCTCTGGGGCCAACGTCCTGACTTTC. The variable domain in full, completed from reference TRBV9 and TRBJ2-6, reads DSGVTQTPKHLITATGQRVTLRCSPRSGDLSVYWYQQSLDQGLQFLIQYYNGEERAKGNILERFSAQQFPDLHSELNLSSLELGDSALYFCASSVEELPSGANVLTFGAGSRLTVL.

Only a few counts were recorded for this clonotype. V is TRBV12-3 or TRBV12-4 and J is TRBJ1-5, with TRBD1 identical over 9 bases. The CDR3 runs to 15 residues. With 5 bases clipped from V and 7 bases from J, the junction kept 9 bases outside the gene matches. In nucleotides, the CDR3 is TGTGCCAGCAGTCCGACAGGGGGACTCGTCCAGCCCCAGCATTTT. Its translation is CASSPTGGLVQPQHF.

The chain employs TRBV3-1 and TRBJ2-3; weak D call: TRBD1 (5 bases). V lost 1 base and J lost 0, with 8 bases in between. The CDR3 totals 15 residues. CDR1 is LGHDT and CDR2 is YNNKEL in the germline V gene (reference sequence). CDR3 in DNA: TGTGCCAGCAGCCAAGGGGGCATGAGCACAGATACGCAGTATTTT. It yields the protein CASSQGGMSTDTQYF.

In the case of this clonotype: A read error may produce the germline difference seen at one junction end. The rearrangement joins TRBV20-1 to TRBJ1-2; D may be TRBD1 (5 bases). The CDR3 is made up of 13 amino acids. Germline V gives CDR1 DFQATT, CDR2 SNEGSKA (reference sequence). The CDR3 here is CSASGGGSYDYTF. As DNA, the CDR3 is TGCAGTGCCTCCGGGGGTGGGAGCTATGACTACACCTTC.

This clonotype appeared a few times. J is TRBJ2-5 and V is TRBV25-1; 12 positions agree with TRBD2. Per germline, CDR1 MGHDK and CDR2 SYGVNS. Losses at the gene ends were 0 bases for V and 5 bases for J; bases not matched to a gene: 10. This CDR3 has 18 amino acids. DNA of the CDR3: TGTGCCAGCAGTGAATATAGGCTAGCGGGAGGGCCGGGGGAGACCCAGTACTTC. Amino acid sequence: CASSEYRLAGGPGETQYF.

The chain is built from TRBV20-1 and TRBJ1-1; D is possibly TRBD1 (6 bases). V was clipped by 5 bases and J by 0 bases, with 19 bases between them. Germline V gene sequence: CDR1 DFQATT, CDR2 SNEGSKA (reference sequence). The length of the CDR3 is 16 residues. The CDR3 sequence: CSASRRGAAMNTEAFF. CDR3 DNA sequence: TGCAGTGCTTCCCGCCGGGGGGCAGCCATGAACACTGAAGCTTTCTTT.

The J gene is TRBJ1-2, the V gene TRBV29-1; TRBD1 matches at 7 bases. J was trimmed by 6 bases and V by 3 bases; bases with no gene match: 4. This CDR3 is 12 amino acids long. Per the germline V gene, CDR1 is SQVTM and CDR2 is ANQGSEA. The CDR3, as DNA: TGCAGCGTTGACCAGGGGGTGGATGGCTACACCTTC. Translation: CSVDQGVDGYTF.

V is TRBV20-1 and J is TRBJ2-5; D tentatively reads TRBD1 or TRBD2 (5 bases each). This CDR3 contains 14 residues. Germline lookup yields CDR1 DFQATT and CDR2 SNEGSKA (reference sequence). Trimming took off 4 bases at V and 0 bases at J, with 12 bases between the two ends. The CDR3 bases are TGCAGTGCTAAACTTTGGGGGTACCAAGAGACCCAGTACTTC. Its protein product is CSAKLWGYQETQYF.

A few counts support this clonotype. This chain links TRBV27 with TRBJ2-7; D gene uncertain. The CDR3 is 13 residues long. Germline CDR1 and CDR2: MNHEY and SMNVEV (reference sequence). V lost 8 bases and J 0 bases, leaving 11 bases between the germline ends. CDR3 in amino acids: CASGRSSSYEQYF. CDR3 in DNA: TGTGCCAGCGGGCGAAGCAGCTCCTACGAGCAGTACTTC.

This clonotype turned up a few times. This chain links TRBV28 with TRBJ2-4; 8 nucleotides line up with TRBD2. The germline CDR1 and CDR2 sequences are MDHEN and SYDVKM. The J segment lost 0 bases and the V segment lost 5 bases, leaving 3 bases of the junction unmatched. The CDR3 totals 15 residues. This CDR3 is CASSHGGEAKNIQYF. CDR3 DNA sequence: TGTGCCAGCAGTCACGGGGGGGAAGCCAAAAACATTCAGTACTTC.

The V call is TRBV27, the J call TRBJ1-2; 12 nucleotides agree with TRBD1. Germline V gene sequence: CDR1 MNHEY, CDR2 SMNVEV (reference sequence). After removal of 7 bases from V and 3 bases from J, the junction contained 9 bases not matched to a gene. The CDR3 totals 16 residues. DNA for the CDR3: TGTGCCAGCACCAAGGCTGGGACAGGGGGCTACTATGGCTACACCTTC. Protein product: CASTKAGTGGYYGYTF.